These 30 T cell receptor beta chains were all obtained from the same sample, sequenced in a study of blood T cell repertoires in COVID-19 (dated by TCRdb to 2018 to 2021). Library preparation was by the immunoSEQ multiplex PCR assay. TCRdb retrieved this table from immuneACCESS and kept in-frame rearrangements only. Not all clones are present; in checked studies, unresolved V genes account for under half, and no reason is known for the remainder. A total of approximately 220,000 clones appear in this sample, 85% of them only once. The ten largest clonotypes hold 15% to 20% of the sample. The specimen sequenced was PBMCs or T cells enriched from blood (not recorded which). Source of these receptors: a man in his forties who had recovered from COVID-19.

The chain employs TRBV28 and TRBJ2-7, with a weak D call TRBD1 (6 bases). CDR1 MDHEN and CDR2 SYDVKM come from the germline V gene. The V end lost 6 bases, the J end lost 0 bases, and 18 bases lay between the germline ends. There are 16 residues in the CDR3. CDR3 sequence (DNA): TGTGCCAGCAGGTCGGGCGGGCAGGGGCTCTCCTACGAGCAGTACTTC. Protein sequence: CASRSGGQGLSYEQYF. Using reference TRBV28 and TRBJ2-7 for the parts outside the CDR3, the full variable domain is DVKVTQSSRYLVKRTGEKVFLECVQDMDHENMFWYRQDPGLGLRLIYFSYDVKMKEKGDIPEGYSVSREKKERFSLILESASTNQTSMYLCASRSGGQGLSYEQYFGPGTRLTVT.

Only one count was recorded for this clone. This chain links TRBV6-1 with TRBJ2-7, with 9 bases that match TRBD1. The V segment lost 3 bases and the J segment 5 bases; nucleotides outside the gene matches: 8. CDR3 size: 15 residues. Germline CDR1 and CDR2: MNHNS and SASEGT. The CDR3 spells CASSDQDRGSDEQYF. CDR3 nucleotides: TGTGCCAGCAGTGATCAAGACAGGGGGAGTGACGAGCAGTACTTC.

This clone was seen a few times. The chain employs TRBV19 and TRBJ2-1; 7 nucleotides match TRBD2. Per germline, CDR1 LNHDA and CDR2 SQIVND (reference sequence). The V and J ends lost 8 bases and 8 bases, in that order; junction bases with no gene match: 12. The CDR3 spans 14 residues. CDR3 in amino acids: CASLLGREFDEQFF. The CDR3 DNA reads as TGTGCCAGTCTCCTGGGGCGGGAGTTCGATGAGCAGTTCTTC. Complete variable domain (other parts from reference TRBV19 and TRBJ2-1): DGGITQSPKYLFRKEGQNVTLSCEQNLNHDAMYWYRQDPGQGLRLIYYSQIVNDFQKGDIAEGYSVSREKKESFPLTVTSAQKNPTAFYLCASLLGREFDEQFFGPGTRLTVL.

The V gene is TRBV7-9, the J gene TRBJ1-1; 8 bases are shared with TRBD1. V gave up 5 bases and J gave up 3 bases; unmatched junction bases: 8. CDR1 SEHNR and CDR2 FQNEAQ come from the germline V gene (reference sequence). There are 15 residues in the CDR3. Here the CDR3 reads CASSPGQGADTEAFF. CDR3 DNA sequence: TGTGCCAGCAGCCCTGGACAGGGAGCGGACACTGAAGCTTTCTTT.

This chain joins TRBV5-1 and TRBJ2-1; 10 bases match TRBD1. Germline V gene sequence: CDR1 SGHRS, CDR2 YFSETQ. This CDR3 is 16 amino acids long. Trimming cost V 0 bases and J 3 bases; bases outside gene matches: 3. CDR3 in amino acids: CASSLGQGALYNEQFF. The CDR3, as DNA: TGCGCCAGCAGCTTGGGACAGGGGGCCCTCTACAATGAGCAGTTCTTC.

This chain connects TRBV30 to TRBJ1-3; the match to TRBD1 covers 8 bases. V lost 0 bases and J lost 0; bases outside the gene matches: 4. Germline CDR1 reads GTSNPN; CDR2 reads SVGIG (reference sequence). CDR3 size: 16 residues. CDR3: CAWSVEGQVSGNTIYF. The CDR3 DNA reads TGTGCCTGGAGTGTAGAGGGACAGGTCTCTGGAAACACCATATATTTT.

The chain uses TRBV29-1 and TRBJ2-5; 8 bases line up with TRBD1. The CDR3 length is 17 residues. V was clipped by 0 bases and J by 0 bases; unmatched bases: 9. The germline V gene has CDR1 SQVTM and CDR2 ANQGSEA. This CDR3 reads CSVEDPWDRLYQETQYF. CDR3 sequence (DNA): TGCAGCGTTGAAGATCCTTGGGACAGGCTGTACCAAGAGACCCAGTACTTC.

The CDR3 sequence: CASSSPGQGAGEQYF. CDR3 bases: TGTGCCAGCAGCTCCCCCGGACAGGGGGCTGGGGAGCAGTACTTC. The chain uses TRBV5-4 and TRBJ2-7; 11 bases map to TRBD1. V was clipped by 3 bases and J by 7 bases; unmatched bases: 9. The CDR3 length is 15 residues. The V gene's germline CDR1 is SGHNT and CDR2 YYREEE (reference sequence).

V usage is TRBV19 and J usage is TRBJ2-1; 11 bases are a match to TRBD2. CDR1 LNHDA and CDR2 SQIVND come from the germline V gene (reference sequence). Trimming took 2 bases from V and 4 from J; bases not matched to a gene: 7. The CDR3 has 17 residues. CDR3 sequence (DNA): TGTGCCAGTAGTATATCTGTACTAGCGGGAGTTTACAATGAGCAGTTCTTC. This gives the protein CASSISVLAGVYNEQFF.

This chain joins TRBV29-1 and TRBJ2-1, with unresolved D. The CDR3 length is 13 residues. Germline V CDR1 and CDR2: SQVTM, ANQGSEA. Trimming pared 6 bases from V and 1 base from J, leaving 10 bases between. CDR3 nucleotide sequence: TGCAGCGTCGGCACAGTATCCTACAATGAGCAGTTCTTC. Protein sequence: CSVGTVSYNEQFF.

The CDR3 nucleotides are TGTGCCAGCAGCCCGGACAGCCCTACGCAGTATTTT. Translating it yields CASSPDSPTQYF. The rearrangement joins TRBV7-9 to TRBJ2-3; TRBD1 is a possible D gene (6 bases). V was shortened by 5 bases and J by 8 bases, with 11 bases between the two germline ends. The CDR3 extends over 12 amino acids. Germline V gives CDR1 SEHNR, CDR2 FQNEAQ (reference sequence).

This chain joins TRBV6-5 and TRBJ1-1; tentative D call: TRBD1 (6 bases). Germline assignment: CDR1 MNHEY and CDR2 SVGAGI. The CDR3 totals 15 residues. With 4 bases removed from V and 5 bases from J, the gap between germline ends came to 17 bases. The chain's CDR3 is CASSSIGGSVTEAFF. In DNA, the CDR3 is TGTGCCAGCAGTTCTATTGGGGGCTCCGTGACTGAAGCTTTCTTT.

The rearrangement joins TRBV5-1 to TRBJ2-5, with D maybe TRBD2 (6 bases). Germline CDR1 SGHRS, CDR2 YFSETQ. The CDR3 has 15 amino acids. V was trimmed by 5 bases and J by 0 bases, leaving 14 bases between them. This chain's CDR3 is CASSRVAAYQETQYF. As DNA, the CDR3 is TGCGCCAGCAGTAGGGTAGCGGCGTACCAAGAGACCCAGTACTTC.

The chain couples TRBV7-2 to TRBJ2-7; D is ambiguous. With 1 base removed from V and 4 bases from J, the gap between germline ends came to 8 bases. The CDR3 runs 13 residues. Germline assignment: CDR1 SGHTA and CDR2 FQGNSA. The CDR3 coding sequence is TGTGCCAGCAGCTTAGGACTCGGTTACGAGCAGTACTTC. This gives the protein CASSLGLGYEQYF.

The chain recombines TRBV18 with TRBJ2-2; 11 nucleotides line up with TRBD2. CDR1 is KGHSH, CDR2 LQKENI, per germline. The J segment lost 5 bases and the V segment lost 0 bases, leaving 8 bases of the junction unmatched. The CDR3 extends over 18 amino acids. CDR3 in amino acids: CASSPPIGLAGSTGELFF. DNA for the CDR3: TGTGCCAGCTCACCACCCATCGGACTAGCGGGTAGTACCGGGGAGCTGTTTTTT.

The chain joins TRBV5-1 to TRBJ2-5; TRBD1 matches 10 bases. Germline V CDR1 and CDR2: SGHRS, YFSETQ. The CDR3 sequence is 18 residues long. Trimming removed 1 base from V and 5 bases from J; junction bases left unmatched: 14. CDR3 DNA sequence: TGCGCCAGCAGCTTGAATTCGGTAGGGGGACAGGGGACCGAGACCCAGTACTTC. It is translated as CASSLNSVGGQGTETQYF. The whole variable domain, remainder taken from reference TRBV5-1 and TRBJ2-5, is KAGVTQTPRYLIKTRGQQVTLSCSPISGHRSVSWYQQTPGQGLQFLFEYFSETQRNKGNFPGRFSGRQFSNSRSEMNVSTLELGDSALYLCASSLNSVGGQGTETQYFGPGTRLLVL.

This chain joins TRBV27 and TRBJ2-7, with D perhaps TRBD1 (5 bases). V shed 0 bases and J shed 4 bases, with 10 bases lying between them. The length of the CDR3 is 14 residues. The V gene's germline CDR1 is MNHEY and CDR2 SMNVEV (reference sequence). CDR3 region: CASSLSKTAYEQYF. Here the CDR3 DNA reads TGTGCCAGCAGTTTATCGAAGACAGCTTACGAGCAGTACTTC.

This clone appeared many times. The gene calls are TRBV28 and TRBJ2-1, with TRBD1 identical over 8 bases. The V and J ends lost 6 bases and 6 bases, in that order; junction bases with no gene match: 7. Germline V gene data show CDR1 as MDHEN and CDR2 as SYDVKM. The length of the CDR3 is 14 residues. The CDR3 DNA reads as TGTGCCAGCAGCTCAGGGACAGGCGGCAATGAGCAGTTCTTC. Encoded protein: CASSSGTGGNEQFF. Filled out from reference TRBV28 and TRBJ2-1, the complete variable domain reads DVKVTQSSRYLVKRTGEKVFLECVQDMDHENMFWYRQDPGLGLRLIYFSYDVKMKEKGDIPEGYSVSREKKERFSLILESASTNQTSMYLCASSSGTGGNEQFFGPGTRLTVL.

The chain carries TRBV6-5 and TRBJ2-2; 10 nucleotides agree with TRBD2. J lost 3 bases, V lost 5 bases, and 3 bases had no gene match. The V gene's germline CDR1 is MNHEY and CDR2 SVGAGI. The CDR3 runs 15 residues. The CDR3 DNA sequence: TGTGCCAGCAGTAAGAGCGGGAGGGACACCGGGGAGCTGTTTTTT. Translating it yields CASSKSGRDTGELFF.

In this sample, this clone is medium-sized. The junction shows a germline mismatch at one end, possibly a read error. The V and J genes are TRBV12-3 or TRBV12-4 and TRBJ2-1; 9 positions agree with TRBD2. This CDR3 is built from 13 residues. CDR3 region: CASSVAGVNEQFF. The CDR3 DNA is TGTGCCAGCAGTGTAGCGGGAGTGAATGAGCAGTTCTTC.

This clone turned up a few times. The V gene is TRBV30, the J gene TRBJ1-1, with D possibly matching TRBD1 (5 bases). CDR3 length: 15 amino acids. Per germline, CDR1 GTSNPN and CDR2 SVGIG (reference sequence). With 1 base removed from V and 5 bases from J, the gap between germline ends came to 17 bases. The CDR3 sequence is CAWSGPGTRWTEAFF. The DNA for the CDR3 is TGTGCCTGGAGTGGACCCGGGACTCGGTGGACTGAAGCTTTCTTT.

V is TRBV7-8 and J is TRBJ2-7; TRBD1 might be the D (5 bases). V was clipped by 2 bases and J by 5 bases, with 16 bases between them. The CDR3 spans 15 residues. Per the germline V gene, CDR1 is SGHVS and CDR2 is FQNEAQ. CDR3 region: CASSLRSGRADEQYF. The CDR3 region has the DNA TGTGCCAGCAGCTTAAGGTCGGGCAGGGCAGACGAGCAGTACTTC.

This CDR3 reads CASSPLAGGEQYF. CDR3 nucleotide sequence: TGTGCCAGCAGTCCCCTTGCAGGGGGCGAGCAGTACTTC. The chain uses TRBV12-3 or TRBV12-4 and TRBJ2-7, with 7 bases matching TRBD1. Germline trimming cut 5 bases from V and 6 bases from J; bases unmatched to any gene: 7. The CDR3 totals 13 residues.

The rearrangement joins TRBV19 to TRBJ2-7; 9 nucleotides agree with TRBD1. CDR3 length: 14 amino acids. The V segment lost 7 bases and the J segment 1 base; nucleotides outside the gene matches: 5. The germline V gene has CDR1 LNHDA and CDR2 SQIVND (reference sequence). The CDR3 nucleotides are TGTGCCAGTACCTCAGGGACAGGGTCCTACGAGCAGTACTTC. Encoded protein: CASTSGTGSYEQYF.

V and J are TRBV2 and TRBJ2-1; a weak D match, TRBD2 (5 bases). Germline V gives CDR1 SNHLY, CDR2 FYNNEI. With 11 bases removed from V and 9 bases from J, the gap between germline ends came to 20 bases. The CDR3 spans 13 residues. Here the CDR3 reads CAGALNSVREQFF. The CDR3 nucleotides are TGTGCCGGAGCCCTGAATAGCGTCCGTGAGCAGTTCTTC.

The chain is built from TRBV7-2 and TRBJ2-3; D gene uncertain. The CDR3 has 12 amino acids. The ends were cut back, 2 bases at V and 8 bases at J, with 8 bases in the middle. Germline CDR1 and CDR2: SGHTA and FQGNSA. The CDR3 nucleotides are TGTGCCAGCAGCTTACTGCAACTTACGCAGTATTTT. As protein: CASSLLQLTQYF.

The J gene is TRBJ1-5, the V gene TRBV24-1; 7 bases align to TRBD1. Germline CDR1 and CDR2: KGHDR and SFDVKD. V trimming: 7 bases; J trimming: 2 bases; junction bases outside the gene matches: 7. This CDR3 has 15 amino acids. The chain's CDR3 is CATRQGRSGNQPQHF. For the CDR3, the DNA is TGTGCCACCAGACAGGGGAGAAGTGGCAATCAGCCCCAGCATTTT.

The chain uses TRBV14 and TRBJ1-4; D is undetermined. Germline V gene sequence: CDR1 SGHDN, CDR2 FVKESK. The ends were cut back, 5 bases at V and 7 bases at J, with 11 bases in the middle. The CDR3 is 13 residues long. CDR3 nucleotides: TGTGCCAGCAGCAGAAGAGGGCTTGAAAAACTGTTTTTT. It codes for CASSRRGLEKLFF.

The CDR3 bases are TGTGCCAGCAGCCAGCGGGAGGGCCGCCGTAATGAGCAGTTCTTC. It translates to CASSQREGRRNEQFF. The rearrangement uses TRBV7-9 and TRBJ2-1, with TRBD2 matching 10 bases. V lost 5 bases to trimming and J lost 7 bases; unmatched junction nucleotides: 8. CDR1 SEHNR and CDR2 FQNEAQ come from the germline V gene (reference sequence). The CDR3 spans 15 residues.

The chain employs TRBV13 and TRBJ1-6, with D possibly matching TRBD1 (6 bases). The germline V and J ends were trimmed by 4 bases and 7 bases, with 11 bases remaining between them. Germline CDR1 is PRHDT and CDR2 is FYEKMQ (reference sequence). This CDR3 contains 14 residues. The CDR3 DNA reads as TGTGCCAGCAGCTCGACAGGAGTAAATTCACCCCTCCACTTT. Amino acid sequence: CASSSTGVNSPLHF.